The 16 T cell receptor beta chains below all came from one sample that was sequenced in a study of cytomegalovirus exposure and HLA in healthy donors. 60 Vbeta and 13 Jbeta primers were used in PCR. The repertoire was sequenced with immunoSEQ multiplex PCR; TCRdb's copy has only in-frame clones and lacks some. The sample includes tens of thousands of clones, roughly 80% of them seen just once. The specimen was PBMCs. Receptor source: a woman between 40 and 50 years old in good health and CMV-seropositive.

The chain couples TRBV6-5 to TRBJ2-6, with D uncertain. This CDR3 has 16 amino acids. Trimming took off 0 bases at V and 0 bases at J, with 6 bases between the two ends. CDR1 is MNHEY, CDR2 SVGAGI, per germline. The CDR3 loop reads CASSYSRGSGANVLTF. The DNA for the CDR3 is TGTGCCAGCAGTTACTCGAGAGGCTCTGGGGCCAACGTCCTGACTTTC.

This clone was seen just once. This chain links TRBV7-9 with TRBJ1-2, with 10 positions matching TRBD1. Germline V CDR1 and CDR2: SEHNR, FQNEAQ (reference sequence). Trimming removed 5 bases from V and 5 bases from J; junction bases left unmatched: 8. The CDR3 is made up of 15 amino acids. In DNA, the CDR3 is TGTGCCAGCAGCCGCATTGGGGACAGGGGTTATGGCTACACCTTC. Its protein is CASSRIGDRGYGYTF.

V is TRBV19 and J is TRBJ2-1; tentative D call: TRBD2 (5 bases). The V end lost 5 bases, the J end lost 0 bases, and 11 bases lay between the germline ends. There are 15 residues in the CDR3. CDR1 and CDR2 (germline): LNHDA, SQIVND (reference sequence). The CDR3 DNA is TGTGCCAGTAGTCGGGATCGAAGCTCCTACAATGAGCAGTTCTTC. This translates into CASSRDRSSYNEQFF.

The chain has TRBV2 and TRBJ2-3; D perhaps matches TRBD2 (7 bases). Germline values: CDR1 SNHLY, CDR2 FYNNEI. The CDR3 is made up of 16 amino acids. V was cut by 6 bases and J by 1 base, with 17 bases left in between. The CDR3: CASRAGGGLGTDTQYF. The DNA of the CDR3 is TGTGCCAGCAGAGCTGGGGGGGGGCTGGGCACAGATACGCAGTATTTT.

The V gene is TRBV6-5, the J gene TRBJ2-2; 11 bases are a match to TRBD2. Trimming took 8 bases from V and 4 from J; bases not matched to a gene: 3. Germline loops: CDR1 MNHEY, CDR2 SVGAGI. This CDR3 spans 14 amino acids. The CDR3: CASRTSGGTGELFF. CDR3 bases: TGTGCCAGCCGCACTAGCGGGGGCACCGGGGAGCTGTTTTTT.

The V call is TRBV11-3, the J call TRBJ2-2; D is possibly TRBD1 (5 bases). V lost 3 bases and J lost 3, with 8 bases in between. CDR1 SGHNT and CDR2 YENEEA come from the germline V gene. The CDR3 extends over 14 amino acids. This CDR3 reads CASSFQGDTGELFF. CDR3 sequence (DNA): TGTGCCAGCAGCTTTCAAGGGGACACCGGGGAGCTGTTTTTT.

This chain links TRBV19 with TRBJ2-6, with D tentatively TRBD1 (5 bases). The CDR3 is made up of 18 amino acids. With 3 bases removed from V and 0 bases from J, the gap between germline ends came to 15 bases. CDR1 is LNHDA, CDR2 SQIVND, per germline (reference sequence). The CDR3 is CASSISIGQFSGANVLTF. In DNA form, the CDR3 reads TGTGCCAGTAGTATCTCCATTGGACAATTCTCTGGGGCCAACGTCCTGACTTTC.

The chain has TRBV6-5 and TRBJ1-1, with a tentative D call TRBD1 (5 bases). V shed 2 bases and J shed 6 bases, with 13 bases lying between them. Germline CDR1 is MNHEY and CDR2 is SVGAGI. The CDR3 totals 14 residues. CDR3 in amino acids: CASSYDGTRAEAFF. The CDR3 region has the DNA TGTGCCAGCAGTTACGACGGGACTCGTGCTGAAGCTTTCTTT.

The rearrangement uses TRBV7-9 and TRBJ2-2; 8 bases match TRBD2. CDR3 length equals 15 residues. V lost 5 bases to trimming and J lost 4 bases; unmatched junction nucleotides: 6. CDR1 is SEHNR and CDR2 is FQNEAQ in the germline V gene (reference sequence). As DNA, the CDR3 is TGTGCCAGCAGCACGGGACTAGTCCCCACCGGGGAGCTGTTTTTT. Protein sequence: CASSTGLVPTGELFF.

The genes are TRBV5-1 and TRBJ2-5, with 10 bases aligning to TRBD2. This CDR3 contains 16 residues. V shed 5 bases, J shed 1 base, and the junction held 8 bases outside the gene matches. Germline-derived CDR1 and CDR2 are SGHRS and YFSETQ. The CDR3 is CASRFPSGGSQETQYF. The DNA of the CDR3 is TGCGCCAGCAGGTTCCCTAGCGGGGGATCCCAAGAGACCCAGTACTTC. Combining the CDR3 with reference TRBV5-1 and TRBJ2-5 gives the whole variable domain KAGVTQTPRYLIKTRGQQVTLSCSPISGHRSVSWYQQTPGQGLQFLFEYFSETQRNKGNFPGRFSGRQFSNSRSEMNVSTLELGDSALYLCASRFPSGGSQETQYFGPGTRLLVL.

The chain joins TRBV11-2 to TRBJ2-5; TRBD1 matches 8 bases. The CDR3 totals 15 residues. The J segment lost 0 bases and the V segment lost 1 base, leaving 1 base of the junction unmatched. Germline CDR1 is SGHAT and CDR2 is FQNNGV. CDR3 nucleotide sequence: TGTGCCAGCAGCTTAGGGGACAGGTACCAAGAGACCCAGTACTTC. Translated: CASSLGDRYQETQYF.

The rearrangement joins TRBV19 to TRBJ2-2; TRBD2 matches 10 bases. The germline gives CDR1 LNHDA, CDR2 SQIVND (reference sequence). The V segment lost 4 bases and the J segment 7 bases; nucleotides outside the gene matches: 9. The CDR3 covers 16 residues. The CDR3 loop is CASSTSGGSYSGELFF. The CDR3, as DNA: TGTGCCAGTAGTACTAGCGGGGGAAGTTATAGCGGGGAGCTGTTTTTT.

This chain uses TRBV18 with TRBJ1-2; weak D call: TRBD1 (6 bases). Trimming pared 0 bases from V and 4 bases from J, leaving 12 bases between. CDR3 size: 15 residues. Per germline, CDR1 KGHSH and CDR2 LQKENI. CDR3 loop: CASSPPWTAPYGYTF. The DNA for the CDR3 is TGTGCCAGCTCACCACCCTGGACAGCGCCCTATGGCTACACCTTC.

The V gene is TRBV5-6, the J gene TRBJ2-1; D uncertain. V was pared by 4 bases and J by 4 bases, with 9 bases between. This CDR3 comprises 13 residues. The germline CDR1 and CDR2 sequences are SGHDT and YYEEEE. The CDR3 coding sequence is TGTGCCAGCAGCCAAGTAGCTTACAATGAGCAGTTCTTC. Translation gives CASSQVAYNEQFF.

Relative to its sample, this clone is medium-sized. V gene TRBV15 combines with J gene TRBJ1-6; D is perhaps TRBD1 (5 bases). V was trimmed by 5 bases and J by 6 bases, leaving 8 bases between them. Germline CDR1 LNHNV, CDR2 YYDKDF (reference sequence). The CDR3 loop spans 13 amino acids. CDR3 region: CATSPRANSPLHF. The CDR3 bases are TGTGCCACCAGCCCCAGGGCTAATTCACCCCTCCACTTT.

The chain is built from TRBV18 and TRBJ2-1, with 12 bases identical to TRBD2. The CDR3 runs 17 residues. Germline V gene data show CDR1 as KGHSH and CDR2 as LQKENI. After removal of 1 base from V and 5 bases from J, the junction contained 6 bases not matched to a gene. This CDR3 reads CASSPLSSGGANNEQFF. The CDR3 nucleotides are TGTGCCAGCTCACCACTTTCTAGCGGGGGGGCCAACAATGAGCAGTTCTTC.